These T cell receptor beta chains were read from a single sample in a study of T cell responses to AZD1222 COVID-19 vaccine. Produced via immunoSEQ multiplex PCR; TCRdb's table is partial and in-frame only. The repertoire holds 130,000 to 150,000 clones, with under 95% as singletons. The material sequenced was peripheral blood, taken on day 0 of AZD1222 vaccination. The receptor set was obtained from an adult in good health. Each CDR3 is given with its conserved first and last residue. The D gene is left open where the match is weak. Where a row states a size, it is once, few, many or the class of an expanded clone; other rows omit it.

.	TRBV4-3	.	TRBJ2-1	TGCGCCAGCAGCCCGTACAGGACTCTGACTGACAATGAGCAGTTCTTC	CASSPYRTLTDNEQFF
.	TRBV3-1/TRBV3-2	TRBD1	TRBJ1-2	TGTGCCAGCAGCCGCCGACAGGGATGGGGCTACACCTTC	CASSRRQGWGYTF
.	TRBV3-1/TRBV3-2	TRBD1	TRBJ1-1	TGTGCCAGCAGCCAGGCCACAGGGGCGGCTTTCTTT	CASSQATGAAFF
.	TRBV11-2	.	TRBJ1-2	TGTGCCAGCAGCTTAGATCGGGGCCATAACTATGGCTACACCTTC	CASSLDRGHNYGYTF
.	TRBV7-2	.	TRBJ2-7	TGTGCCAGCAGCTTAGCGACGGCCTCCTACGAGCAGTACTTC	CASSLATASYEQYF
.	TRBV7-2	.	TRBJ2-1	TGTGCCAGCAAACGAATGAGCTCCTACAATGAGCAGTTCTTC	CASKRMSSYNEQFF
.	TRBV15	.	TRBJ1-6	TGTGCCACCAGCAGAGGGGCCCGAGACAGCAATTCACCCCTCCACTTT	CATSRGARDSNSPLHF
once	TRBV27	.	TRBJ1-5	TGTGCCAGCAGTTTATATCGCGAACAGCCCCAGCATTTT	CASSLYREQPQHF
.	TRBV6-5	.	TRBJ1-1	TGTGCCAGCAACATGAAGGACGGGGCTGAAGCTTTCTTT	CASNMKDGAEAFF
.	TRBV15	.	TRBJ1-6	TGTGCCACCAGCAGAGACGCCTTGACAGATAATAATTCACCCCTCCACTTT	CATSRDALTDNNSPLHF
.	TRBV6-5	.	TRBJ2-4	TGTGCCAGCGAGGCAGAAAACATTCAGTACTTC	CASEAENIQYF
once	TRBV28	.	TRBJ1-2	TGTGCCAGCAGTTCCTCGTGGCCGAGGCCAGGTAATGGCTACACCTTC	CASSSSWPRPGNGYTF
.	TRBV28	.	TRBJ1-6	TGTGCCAGCAGTGGCCGGGTCAATAATTCACCCCTCCACTTT	CASSGRVNNSPLHF
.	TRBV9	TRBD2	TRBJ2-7	TGTGCCAGCAGCCCCCGGGGAAGCGGGGTAATTGAGCAGTACTTC	CASSPRGSGVIEQYF